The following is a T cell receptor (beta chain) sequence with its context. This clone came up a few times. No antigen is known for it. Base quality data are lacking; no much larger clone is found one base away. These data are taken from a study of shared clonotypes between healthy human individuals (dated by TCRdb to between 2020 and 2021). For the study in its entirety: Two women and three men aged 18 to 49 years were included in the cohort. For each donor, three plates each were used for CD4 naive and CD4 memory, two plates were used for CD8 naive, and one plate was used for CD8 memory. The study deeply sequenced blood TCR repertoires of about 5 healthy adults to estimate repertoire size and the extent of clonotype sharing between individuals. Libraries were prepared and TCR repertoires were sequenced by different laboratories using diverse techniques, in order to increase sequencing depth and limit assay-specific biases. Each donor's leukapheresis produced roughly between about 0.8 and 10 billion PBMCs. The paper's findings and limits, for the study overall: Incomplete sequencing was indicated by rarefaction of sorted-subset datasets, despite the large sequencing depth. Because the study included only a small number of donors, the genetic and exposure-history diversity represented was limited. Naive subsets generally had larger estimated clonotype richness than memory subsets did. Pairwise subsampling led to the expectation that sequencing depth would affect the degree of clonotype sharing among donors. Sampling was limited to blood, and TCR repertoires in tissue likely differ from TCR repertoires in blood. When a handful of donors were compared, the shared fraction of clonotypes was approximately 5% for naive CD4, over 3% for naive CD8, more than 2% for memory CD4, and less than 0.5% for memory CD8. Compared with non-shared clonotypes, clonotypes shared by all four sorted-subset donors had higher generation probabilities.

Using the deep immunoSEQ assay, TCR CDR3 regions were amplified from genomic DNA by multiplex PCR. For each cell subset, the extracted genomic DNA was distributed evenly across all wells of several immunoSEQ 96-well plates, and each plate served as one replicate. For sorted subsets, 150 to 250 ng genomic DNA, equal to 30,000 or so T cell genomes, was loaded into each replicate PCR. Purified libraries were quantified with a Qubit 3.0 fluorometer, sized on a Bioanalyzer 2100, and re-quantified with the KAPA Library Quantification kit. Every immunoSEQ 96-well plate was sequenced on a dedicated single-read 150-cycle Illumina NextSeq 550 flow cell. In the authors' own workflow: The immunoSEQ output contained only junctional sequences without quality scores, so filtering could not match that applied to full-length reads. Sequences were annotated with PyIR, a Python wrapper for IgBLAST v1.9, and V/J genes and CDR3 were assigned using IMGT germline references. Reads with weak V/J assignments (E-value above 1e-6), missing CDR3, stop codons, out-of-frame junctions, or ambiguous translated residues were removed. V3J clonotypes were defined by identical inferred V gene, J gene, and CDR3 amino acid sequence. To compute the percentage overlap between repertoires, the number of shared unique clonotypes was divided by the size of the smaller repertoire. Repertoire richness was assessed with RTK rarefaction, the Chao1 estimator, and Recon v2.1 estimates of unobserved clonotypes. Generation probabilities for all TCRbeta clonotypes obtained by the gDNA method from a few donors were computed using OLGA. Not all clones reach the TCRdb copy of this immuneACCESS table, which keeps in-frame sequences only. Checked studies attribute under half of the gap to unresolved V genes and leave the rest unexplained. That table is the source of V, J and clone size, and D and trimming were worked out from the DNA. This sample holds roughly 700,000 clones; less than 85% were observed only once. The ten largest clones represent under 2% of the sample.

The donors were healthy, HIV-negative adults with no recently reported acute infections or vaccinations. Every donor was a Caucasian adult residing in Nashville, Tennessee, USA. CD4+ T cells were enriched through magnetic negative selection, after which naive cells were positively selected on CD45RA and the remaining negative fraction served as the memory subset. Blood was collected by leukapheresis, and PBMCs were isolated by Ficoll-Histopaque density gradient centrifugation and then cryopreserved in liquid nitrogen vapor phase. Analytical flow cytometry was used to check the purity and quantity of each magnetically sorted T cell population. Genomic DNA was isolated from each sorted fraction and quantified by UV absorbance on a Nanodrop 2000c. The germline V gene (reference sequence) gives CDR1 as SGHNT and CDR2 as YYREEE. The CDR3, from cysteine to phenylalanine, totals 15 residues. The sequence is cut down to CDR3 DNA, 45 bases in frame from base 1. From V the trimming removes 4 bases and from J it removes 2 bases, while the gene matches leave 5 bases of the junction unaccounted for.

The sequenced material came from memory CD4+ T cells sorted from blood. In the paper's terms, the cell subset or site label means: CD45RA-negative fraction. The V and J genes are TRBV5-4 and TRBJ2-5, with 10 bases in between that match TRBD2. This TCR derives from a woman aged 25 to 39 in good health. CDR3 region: CASSLGLADQETQYF. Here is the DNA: TGTGCCAGCAGCCTAGGACTAGCGGATCAAGAGACCCAGTACTTC. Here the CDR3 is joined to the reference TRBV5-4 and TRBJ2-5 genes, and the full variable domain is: ETGVTQSPTHLIKTRGQQVTLRCSSQSGHNTVSWYQQALGQGPQFIFQYYREEENGRGNFPPRFSGLQFPNYSSELNVNALELDDSALYLCASSLGLADQETQYFGPGTRLLVL.